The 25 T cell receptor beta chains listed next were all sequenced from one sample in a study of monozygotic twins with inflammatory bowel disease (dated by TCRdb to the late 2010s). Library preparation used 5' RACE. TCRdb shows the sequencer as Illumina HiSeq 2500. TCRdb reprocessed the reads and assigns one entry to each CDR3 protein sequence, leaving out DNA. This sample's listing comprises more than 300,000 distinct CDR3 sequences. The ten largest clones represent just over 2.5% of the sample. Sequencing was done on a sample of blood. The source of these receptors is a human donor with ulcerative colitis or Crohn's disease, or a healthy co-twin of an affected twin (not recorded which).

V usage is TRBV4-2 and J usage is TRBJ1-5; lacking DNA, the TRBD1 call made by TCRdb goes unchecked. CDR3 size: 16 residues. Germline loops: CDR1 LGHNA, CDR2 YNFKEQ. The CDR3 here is CASSQSPGTVNQPQHF.

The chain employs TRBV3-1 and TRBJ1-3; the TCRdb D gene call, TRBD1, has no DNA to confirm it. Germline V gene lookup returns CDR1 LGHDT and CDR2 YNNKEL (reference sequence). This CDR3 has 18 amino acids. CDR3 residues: CASSQGPRTGNSGNTIYF.

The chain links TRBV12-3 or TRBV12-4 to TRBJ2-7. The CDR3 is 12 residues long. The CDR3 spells CASSFWGREQYF.

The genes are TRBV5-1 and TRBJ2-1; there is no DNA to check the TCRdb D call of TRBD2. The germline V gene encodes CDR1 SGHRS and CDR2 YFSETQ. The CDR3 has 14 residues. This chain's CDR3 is CASSLEGLYNEQFF.

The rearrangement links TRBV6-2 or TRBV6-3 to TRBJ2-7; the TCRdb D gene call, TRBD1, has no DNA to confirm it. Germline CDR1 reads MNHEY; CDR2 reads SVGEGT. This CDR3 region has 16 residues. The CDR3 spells CASSLAMGLITYEQYF.

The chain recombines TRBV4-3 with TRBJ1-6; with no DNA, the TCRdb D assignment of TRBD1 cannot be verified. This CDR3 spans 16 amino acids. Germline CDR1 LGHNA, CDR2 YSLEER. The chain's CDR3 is CASSTGTGTGSRALHF.

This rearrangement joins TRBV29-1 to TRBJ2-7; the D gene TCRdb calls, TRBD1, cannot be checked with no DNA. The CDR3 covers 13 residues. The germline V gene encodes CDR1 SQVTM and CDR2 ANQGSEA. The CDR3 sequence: CSVGTGNRYEQYF.

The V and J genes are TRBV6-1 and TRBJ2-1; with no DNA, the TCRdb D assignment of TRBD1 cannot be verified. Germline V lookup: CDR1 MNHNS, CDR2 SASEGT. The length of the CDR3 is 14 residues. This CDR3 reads CASSTARGRSVGVF.

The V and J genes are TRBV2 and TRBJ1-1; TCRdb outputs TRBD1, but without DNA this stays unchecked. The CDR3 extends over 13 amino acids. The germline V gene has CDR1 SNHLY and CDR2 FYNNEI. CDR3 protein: CASGAGTESEAFF.

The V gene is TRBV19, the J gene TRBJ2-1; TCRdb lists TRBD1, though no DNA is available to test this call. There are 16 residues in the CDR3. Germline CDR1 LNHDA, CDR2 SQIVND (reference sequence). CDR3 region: CASSISGDHSYNEQFF.

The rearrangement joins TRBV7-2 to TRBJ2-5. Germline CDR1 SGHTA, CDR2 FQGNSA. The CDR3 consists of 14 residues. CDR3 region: CASSLIRAQETQYF.

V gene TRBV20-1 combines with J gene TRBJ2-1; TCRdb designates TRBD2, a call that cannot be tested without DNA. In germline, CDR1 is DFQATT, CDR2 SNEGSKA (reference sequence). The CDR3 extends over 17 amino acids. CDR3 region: CSARDLTSGVFYNEQFF.

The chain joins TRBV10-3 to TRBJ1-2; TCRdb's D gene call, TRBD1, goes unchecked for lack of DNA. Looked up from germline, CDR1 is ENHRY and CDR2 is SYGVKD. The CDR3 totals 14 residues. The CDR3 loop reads CAISARDAGNGYTF.

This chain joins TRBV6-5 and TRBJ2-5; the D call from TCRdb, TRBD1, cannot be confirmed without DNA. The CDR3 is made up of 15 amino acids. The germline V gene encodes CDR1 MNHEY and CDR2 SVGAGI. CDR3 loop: CASSWDGHPQETQYF.

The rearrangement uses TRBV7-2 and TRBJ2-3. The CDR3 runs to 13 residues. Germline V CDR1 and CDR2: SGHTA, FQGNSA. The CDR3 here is CASSFSSTDTQYF.

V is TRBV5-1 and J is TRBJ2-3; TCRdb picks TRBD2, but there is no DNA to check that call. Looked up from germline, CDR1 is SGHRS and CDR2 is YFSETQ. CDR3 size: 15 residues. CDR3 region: CASSPSGAAGDTQYF.

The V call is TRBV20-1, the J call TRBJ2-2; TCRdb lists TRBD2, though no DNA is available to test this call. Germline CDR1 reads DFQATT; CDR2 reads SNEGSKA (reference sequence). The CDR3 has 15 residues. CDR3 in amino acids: CSARDPRRLAGELFF.

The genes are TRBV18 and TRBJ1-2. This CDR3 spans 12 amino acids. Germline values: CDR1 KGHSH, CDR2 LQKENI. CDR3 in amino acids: CASSPRDDGYTF.

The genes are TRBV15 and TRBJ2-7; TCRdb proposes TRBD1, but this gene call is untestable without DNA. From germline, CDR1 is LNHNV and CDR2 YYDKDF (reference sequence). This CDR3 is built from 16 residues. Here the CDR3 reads CATSRGGNQGRYEQYF.

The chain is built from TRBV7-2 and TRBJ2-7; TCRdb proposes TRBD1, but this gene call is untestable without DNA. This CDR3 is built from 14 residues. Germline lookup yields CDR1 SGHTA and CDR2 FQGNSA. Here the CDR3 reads CASSFSGGEDEQYF. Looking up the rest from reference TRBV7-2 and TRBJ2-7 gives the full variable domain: GAGVSQSPSNKVTEKGKDVELRCDPISGHTALYWYRQSLGQGLEFLIYFQGNSAPDKSGLPSDRFSAERTGGSVSTLTIQRTQQEDSAVYLCASSFSGGEDEQYFGPGTRLTVT.

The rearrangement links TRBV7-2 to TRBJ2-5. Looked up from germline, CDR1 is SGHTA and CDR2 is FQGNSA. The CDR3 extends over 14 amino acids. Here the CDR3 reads CASSLGGRGKTQYF.

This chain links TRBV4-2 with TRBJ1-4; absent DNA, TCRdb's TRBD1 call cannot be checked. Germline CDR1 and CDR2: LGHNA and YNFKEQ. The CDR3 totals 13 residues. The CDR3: CASSPDSNEKLFF.

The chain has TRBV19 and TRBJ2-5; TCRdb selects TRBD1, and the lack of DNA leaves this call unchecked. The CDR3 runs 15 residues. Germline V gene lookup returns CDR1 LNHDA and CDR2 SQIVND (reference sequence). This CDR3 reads CASRPGGLVKETQYF.

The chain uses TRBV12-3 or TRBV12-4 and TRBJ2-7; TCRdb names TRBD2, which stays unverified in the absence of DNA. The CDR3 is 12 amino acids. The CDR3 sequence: CASSHASNEQYF.

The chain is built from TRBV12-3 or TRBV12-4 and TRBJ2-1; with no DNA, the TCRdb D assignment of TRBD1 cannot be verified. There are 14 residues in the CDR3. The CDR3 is CASSLGGGHNEQFF.